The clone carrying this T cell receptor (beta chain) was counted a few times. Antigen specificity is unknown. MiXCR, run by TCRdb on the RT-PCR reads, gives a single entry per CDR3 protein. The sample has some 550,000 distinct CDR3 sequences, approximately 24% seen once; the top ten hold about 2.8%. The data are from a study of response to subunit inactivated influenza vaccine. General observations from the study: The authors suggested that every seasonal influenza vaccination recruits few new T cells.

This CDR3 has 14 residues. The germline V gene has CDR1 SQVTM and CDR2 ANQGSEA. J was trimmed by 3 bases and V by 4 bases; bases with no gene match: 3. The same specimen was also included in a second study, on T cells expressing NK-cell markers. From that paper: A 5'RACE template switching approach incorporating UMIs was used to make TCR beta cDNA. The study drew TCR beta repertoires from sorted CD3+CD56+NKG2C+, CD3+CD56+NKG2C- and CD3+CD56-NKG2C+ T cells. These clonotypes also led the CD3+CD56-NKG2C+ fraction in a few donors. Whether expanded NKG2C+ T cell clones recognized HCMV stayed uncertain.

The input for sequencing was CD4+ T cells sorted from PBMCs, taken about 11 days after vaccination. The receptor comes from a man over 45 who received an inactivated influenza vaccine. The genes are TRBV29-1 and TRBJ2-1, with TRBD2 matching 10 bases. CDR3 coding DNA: TGCAGCGTTGTCGGACTAGCGGACTACAATGAGCAGTTCTTC. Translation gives CSVVGLADYNEQFF.